This T cell receptor (beta chain) was recovered during a study of control samples from healthy donors and cancer patients. Measured with immunoSEQ multiplex PCR; TCRdb has only the in-frame clones, and not every one. The sample has around 28,000 clones; around nine tenths are singletons. The CDR3 is made up of 15 amino acids. In germline, CDR1 is LNHDA, CDR2 SQIVND (reference sequence). V was cut by 5 bases and J by 6 bases, with 19 bases left in between. This sequence originates from a woman between 40 and 55 years old with lung cancer. V gene TRBV19 combines with J gene TRBJ1-1, with D perhaps TRBD1 (5 bases). Sequenced input: PBMCs. The CDR3 nucleotides read TGTGCCAGTAGTTATCAAGGAAGGGGAGGCCCTGAAGCTTTCTTT. As protein: CASSYQGRGGPEAFF.